This T cell receptor beta chain was found in a study of blood T cell repertoires in COVID-19. This CDR3 is 15 amino acids long. The germline V gene encodes CDR1 SGHNT and CDR2 YYREEE (reference sequence). The V segment lost 5 bases and the J segment 1 base; nucleotides outside the gene matches: 4. Profiled with immunoSEQ multiplex PCR; TCRdb holds only in-frame clones, not every one. Altogether about 190,000 clones are present, around four fifths being singletons, with the ten largest covering 5.5% to 7.5%. The sequence was collected from a middle-aged woman with acute or convalescent COVID-19. The sequenced sample consisted of peripheral blood. The J gene is TRBJ2-2, the V gene TRBV5-4; 8 nucleotides line up with TRBD1. The CDR3 region has the DNA TGTGCCAGCAGATCCGGGACAGGGAACACCGGGGAGCTGTTTTTT. The encoded protein is CASRSGTGNTGELFF.